This entry is about one T cell receptor beta chain. The data were taken from a study of shared clonotypes between healthy human individuals. Germline assignment: CDR1 MDHEN and CDR2 SYDVKM. Trimming removed 10 bases at V and 8 bases at J, with 14 bases between. This CDR3 comprises 11 residues. Some clones are missing from TCRdb's copy, which holds only in-frame ones; the method was immunoSEQ multiplex PCR. This table holds about 2.3 million clones, just over 90% found once. This clonotype was obtained from a man aged 18 to 30 in good health. Some clones in this sample may be carry-over from other donors' samples. The chain uses TRBV28 and TRBJ1-2; the D gene is possibly TRBD1 (5 bases). Sequencing input: naive CD4+ T cells from PBMCs. As for subset: CD45RA+ positively selected. CDR3 region: CATLSGTGYTF. CDR3 nucleotide sequence: TGTGCCACGCTGTCTGGGACGGGCTACACCTTC.